This T cell receptor (beta chain) originates from a study of persistence of HIV-infected CD4 T cells. The study, taken as a whole, reports: TCR analyses could not target the rare provirus-carrying CMV-responding cells. Degenerate expanded CDR3beta sequences were enriched among CMV- and Gag-responding cells.

Overlapping HIV-1 Gag 15-mer peptides at about 1 ug per peptide per mL were used. Responding CD4+ T cells were sorted by upregulation of both CD40 ligand and CD69. The libraries were made with immunoSEQ version 4 in survey mode. Each sample used up to 1 ug genomic DNA diluted to 8.5 to 10 ng/uL. Clones were read by immunoSEQ multiplex PCR, and TCRdb kept only the in-frame ones, dropping some. This sample has under 40,000 clones, with 70% found just once. Notes on this clone: The antigen is unknown.

V lost 5 bases and J lost 7; bases outside the gene matches: 6. The germline V gene has CDR1 SGHRS and CDR2 YFSETQ. There are 14 residues in the CDR3. The genes are TRBV5-1 and TRBJ1-6; the match to TRBD1 covers 7 bases. This clonotype was obtained from an adult man with HIV who was CMV-seropositive. This specimen consisted of CD4+ T cells sorted from PBMCs after roughly 19-hour stimulation, obtained from a patient who received antiretroviral therapy. The CDR3 coding sequence is TGCGCCAGCAGTCGACAGGGTGGCAATTCACCCCTCCACTTT. Translating gives CASSRQGGNSPLHF.